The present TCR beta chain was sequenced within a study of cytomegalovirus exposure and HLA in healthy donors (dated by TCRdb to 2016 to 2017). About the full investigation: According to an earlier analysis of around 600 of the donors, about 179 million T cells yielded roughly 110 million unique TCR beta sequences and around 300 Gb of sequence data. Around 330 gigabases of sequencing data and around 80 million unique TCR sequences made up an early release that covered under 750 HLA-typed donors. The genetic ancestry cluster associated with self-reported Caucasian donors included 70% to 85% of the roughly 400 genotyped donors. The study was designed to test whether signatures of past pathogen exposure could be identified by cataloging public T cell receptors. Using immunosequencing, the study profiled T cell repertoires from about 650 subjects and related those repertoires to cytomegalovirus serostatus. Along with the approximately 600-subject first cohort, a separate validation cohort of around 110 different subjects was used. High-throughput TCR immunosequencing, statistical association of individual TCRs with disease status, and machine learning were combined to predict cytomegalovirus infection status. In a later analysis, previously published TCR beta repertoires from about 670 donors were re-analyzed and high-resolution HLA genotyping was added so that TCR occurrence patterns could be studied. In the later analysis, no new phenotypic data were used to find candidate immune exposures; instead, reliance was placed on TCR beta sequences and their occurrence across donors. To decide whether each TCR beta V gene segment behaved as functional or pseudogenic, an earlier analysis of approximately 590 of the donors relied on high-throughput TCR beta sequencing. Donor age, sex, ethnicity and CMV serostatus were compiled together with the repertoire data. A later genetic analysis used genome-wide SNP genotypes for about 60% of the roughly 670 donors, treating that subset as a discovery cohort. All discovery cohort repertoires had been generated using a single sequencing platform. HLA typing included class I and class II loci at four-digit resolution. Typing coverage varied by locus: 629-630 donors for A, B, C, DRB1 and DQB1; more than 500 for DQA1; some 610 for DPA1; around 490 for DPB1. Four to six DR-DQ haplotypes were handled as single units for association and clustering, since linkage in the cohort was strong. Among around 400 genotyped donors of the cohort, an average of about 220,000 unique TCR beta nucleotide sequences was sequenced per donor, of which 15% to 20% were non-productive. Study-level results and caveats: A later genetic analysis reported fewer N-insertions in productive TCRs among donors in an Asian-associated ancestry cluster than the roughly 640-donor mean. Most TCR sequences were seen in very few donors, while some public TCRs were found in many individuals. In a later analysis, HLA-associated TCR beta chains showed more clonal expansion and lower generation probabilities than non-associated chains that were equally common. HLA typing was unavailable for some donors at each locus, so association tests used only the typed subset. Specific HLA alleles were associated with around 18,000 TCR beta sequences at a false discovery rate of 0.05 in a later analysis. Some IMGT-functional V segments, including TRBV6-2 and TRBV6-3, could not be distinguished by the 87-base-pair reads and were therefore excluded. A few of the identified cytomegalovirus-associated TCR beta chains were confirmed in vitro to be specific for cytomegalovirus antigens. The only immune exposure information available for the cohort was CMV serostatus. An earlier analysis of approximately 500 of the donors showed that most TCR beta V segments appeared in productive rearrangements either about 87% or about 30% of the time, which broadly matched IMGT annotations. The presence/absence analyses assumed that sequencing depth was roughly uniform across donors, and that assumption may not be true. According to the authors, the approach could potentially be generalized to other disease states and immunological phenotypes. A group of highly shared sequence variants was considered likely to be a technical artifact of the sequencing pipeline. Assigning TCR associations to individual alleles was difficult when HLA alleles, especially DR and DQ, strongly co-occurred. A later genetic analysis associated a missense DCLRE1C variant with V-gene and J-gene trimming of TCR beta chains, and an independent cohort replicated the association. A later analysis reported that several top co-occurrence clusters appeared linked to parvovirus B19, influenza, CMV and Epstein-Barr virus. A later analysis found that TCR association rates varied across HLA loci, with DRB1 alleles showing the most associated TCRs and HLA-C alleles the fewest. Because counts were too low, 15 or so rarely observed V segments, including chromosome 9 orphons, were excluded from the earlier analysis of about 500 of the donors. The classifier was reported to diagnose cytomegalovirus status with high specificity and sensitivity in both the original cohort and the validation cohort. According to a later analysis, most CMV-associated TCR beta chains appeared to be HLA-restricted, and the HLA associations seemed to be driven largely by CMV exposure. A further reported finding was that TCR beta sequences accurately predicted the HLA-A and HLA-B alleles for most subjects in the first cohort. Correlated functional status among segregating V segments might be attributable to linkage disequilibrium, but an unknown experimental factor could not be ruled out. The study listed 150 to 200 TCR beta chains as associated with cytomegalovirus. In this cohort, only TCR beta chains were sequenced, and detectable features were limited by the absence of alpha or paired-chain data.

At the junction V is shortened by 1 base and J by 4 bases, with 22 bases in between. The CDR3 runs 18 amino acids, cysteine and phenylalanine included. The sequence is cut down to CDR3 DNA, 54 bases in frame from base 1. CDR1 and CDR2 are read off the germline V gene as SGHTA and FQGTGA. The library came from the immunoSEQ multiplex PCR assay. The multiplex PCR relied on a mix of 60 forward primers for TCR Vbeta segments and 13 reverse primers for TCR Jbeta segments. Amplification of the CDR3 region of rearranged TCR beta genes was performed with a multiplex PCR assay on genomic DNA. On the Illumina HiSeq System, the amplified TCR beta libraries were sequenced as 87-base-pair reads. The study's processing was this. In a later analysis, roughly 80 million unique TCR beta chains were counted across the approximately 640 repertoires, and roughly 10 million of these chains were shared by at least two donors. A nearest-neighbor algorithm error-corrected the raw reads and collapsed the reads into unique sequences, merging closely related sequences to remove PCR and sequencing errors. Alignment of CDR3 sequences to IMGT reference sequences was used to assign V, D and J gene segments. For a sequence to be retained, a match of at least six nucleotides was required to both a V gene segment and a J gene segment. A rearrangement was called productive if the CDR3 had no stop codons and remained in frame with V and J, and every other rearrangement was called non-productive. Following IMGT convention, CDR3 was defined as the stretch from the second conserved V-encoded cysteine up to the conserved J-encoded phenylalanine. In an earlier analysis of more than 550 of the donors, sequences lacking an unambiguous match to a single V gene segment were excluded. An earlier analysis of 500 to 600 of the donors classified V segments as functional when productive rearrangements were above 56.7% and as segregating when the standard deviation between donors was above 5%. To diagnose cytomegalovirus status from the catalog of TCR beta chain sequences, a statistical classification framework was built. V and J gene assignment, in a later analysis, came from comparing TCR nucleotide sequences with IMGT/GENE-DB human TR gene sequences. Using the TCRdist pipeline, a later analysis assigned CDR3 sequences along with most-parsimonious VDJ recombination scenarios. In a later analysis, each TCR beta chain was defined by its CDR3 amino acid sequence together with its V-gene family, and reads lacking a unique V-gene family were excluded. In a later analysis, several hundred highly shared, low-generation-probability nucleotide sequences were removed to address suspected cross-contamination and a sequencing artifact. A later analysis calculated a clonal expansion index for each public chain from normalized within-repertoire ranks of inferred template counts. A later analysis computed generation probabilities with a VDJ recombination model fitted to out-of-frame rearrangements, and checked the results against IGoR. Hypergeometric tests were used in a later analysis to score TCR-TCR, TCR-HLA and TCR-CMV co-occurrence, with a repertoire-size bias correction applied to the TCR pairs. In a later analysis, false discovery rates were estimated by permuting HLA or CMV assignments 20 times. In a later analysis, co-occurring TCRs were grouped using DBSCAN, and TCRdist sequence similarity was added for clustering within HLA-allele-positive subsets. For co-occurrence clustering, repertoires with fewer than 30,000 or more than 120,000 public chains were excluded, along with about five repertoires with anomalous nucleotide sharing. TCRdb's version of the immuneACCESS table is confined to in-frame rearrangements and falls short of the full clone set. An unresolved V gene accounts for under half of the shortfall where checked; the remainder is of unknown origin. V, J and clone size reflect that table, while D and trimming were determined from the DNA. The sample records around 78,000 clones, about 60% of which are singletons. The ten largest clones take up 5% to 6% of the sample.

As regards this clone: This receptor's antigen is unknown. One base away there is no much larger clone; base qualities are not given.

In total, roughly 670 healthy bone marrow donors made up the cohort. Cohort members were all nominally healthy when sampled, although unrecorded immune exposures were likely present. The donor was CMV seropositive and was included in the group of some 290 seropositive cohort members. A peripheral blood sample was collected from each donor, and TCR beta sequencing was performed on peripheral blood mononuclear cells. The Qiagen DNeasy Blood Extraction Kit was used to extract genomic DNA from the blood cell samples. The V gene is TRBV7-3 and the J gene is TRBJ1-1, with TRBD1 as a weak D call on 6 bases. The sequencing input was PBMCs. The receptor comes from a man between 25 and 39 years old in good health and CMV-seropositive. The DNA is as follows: TGTGCCAGCAGCTTAAAGGGGGGGACCTACATCGCCGGCACTGAAGCTTTCTTT. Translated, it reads CASSLKGGTYIAGTEAFF.